The sample holds a few counts of the clone carrying this TCR beta chain. Antigen specificity is unknown. The entry originates in a study of cytomegalovirus exposure and HLA in healthy donors. The wider study: Researchers previously reported finding fewer than 140 million unique TCR beta sequences from 170 million or so T cells.

The study's findings and limits: Later, an analysis found that common viral pathogens appeared to be linked with several of the most significant clusters. Some V segments, TRBV6-2 and TRBV6-3 among them, were indistinguishable and were therefore excluded. Apparent HLA restriction characterized most CMV-associated TCR beta chains in a later analysis.

The germline CDR1 and CDR2 sequences are GTSNPN and SVGIG (reference sequence). The CDR3 consists of 15 residues. V trimming: 0 bases; J trimming: 6 bases; junction bases outside the gene matches: 8. With 60 Vbeta and 13 Jbeta primers, the PCR was carried out. Assay: immunoSEQ multiplex PCR; the TCRdb copy retains only in-frame clones and omits some. Here the sample spans some 110,000 clones, around 70% being singletons. The chain carries TRBV30 and TRBJ2-4, with 7 bases aligning to TRBD1. The clonotype comes from a young man in good health and CMV-seropositive. The source material was PBMCs. CDR3 amino acids: CAWSVDTGAGNIQYF. The CDR3 nucleotides read TGTGCCTGGAGTGTAGACACAGGGGCGGGAAACATTCAGTACTTC.